This T cell receptor beta chain was recorded in a study of CD8 T cells in ankylosing spondylitis. Study-level findings and limits: Characteristic, it appeared, of ankylosing spondylitis blood was a TCR beta motif of roughly eight highly homologous variants.

This clonotype was seen many times. Its matching antigen is unknown. The ends were cut back, 0 bases at V and 7 bases at J, with 10 bases in the middle. The CDR3 has 14 amino acids. Looked up from germline, CDR1 is DFQATT and CDR2 is SNEGSKA (reference sequence). The TCR beta libraries were generated through quantitative 5'-RACE incorporating molecular barcodes. TCRdb analysed the 5' RACE reads with MiXCR anew, one entry per CDR3 protein. The table includes 250,000 to 400,000 distinct CDR3 sequences, 11% detected once. This chain connects TRBV20-1 to TRBJ1-6; the D is unclear. This TCR was sampled from a female donor with ankylosing spondylitis or in good health (not recorded which). The sequencing input was blood, either unsorted or a sorted T cell fraction (not recorded which). The CDR3 loop reads CSARDPPRNSPLHF. The DNA of the CDR3 is TGCAGTGCTAGAGATCCCCCCCGAAATTCACCCCTCCACTTT.